The rows below give T cell receptor beta chains drawn from one sample of a study of human T cells and chemical hapten exposure. Using its own MiXCR run on the RACE reads, TCRdb lists one record per CDR3 protein. This sample yields over 75,000 distinct CDR3 sequences, of which about a tenth are seen a single time; 1% to 1.2% belongs to the top ten. Sample: whole blood, taken in connection with sensitization to the hapten diphenylcyclopropenone (DPC). Receptor source: a woman aged 30 to 39 with alopecia areata. Some clones in this sample may be carry-over from other donors' samples. Both conserved end residues are part of each CDR3. A D gene is named only where the DNA matches it firmly. Only part of the rows carry a size: once, few, many, or a class if the clone is expanded.

V gene	D gene	J gene	clone size	CDR3 protein	CDR3 DNA
TRBV11-2	.	TRBJ1-1	many	CASSLDPGVYTEAFF	TGTGCCAGCAGCTTAGATCCCGGGGTGTACACTGAAGCTTTCTTT
TRBV10-1	.	TRBJ2-2	few	CASNRDSNTGELFF	TGCGCCAGCAACCGGGACTCAAACACCGGGGAGCTGTTTTTT
TRBV2	.	TRBJ1-4	many	CASSATNEKLFF	TGTGCCAGCAGTGCAACTAATGAAAAACTGTTTTTT
TRBV4-1	.	TRBJ2-1	few	CASSQVGGGSNEQFF	TGCGCCAGCAGCCAAGTAGGTGGAGGATCAAATGAGCAGTTCTTC
TRBV9	.	TRBJ2-5	few	CASSVAQSEYETQYF	TGTGCCAGCAGCGTAGCCCAGTCGGAATATGAGACCCAGTACTTC
TRBV7-9	.	TRBJ1-1	.	CASSLGGGAQRVAFF	TGTGCCAGCAGCTTAGGAGGGGGTGCCCAAAGGGTGGCTTTCTTT
TRBV2	TRBD1	TRBJ2-2	many	CASRRNPGTVSGELFF	TGTGCCAGCAGACGTAACCCCGGGACAGTTTCCGGGGAGCTGTTTTTT
TRBV29-1	TRBD2	TRBJ2-7	few	CSVEGLAGVEQYF	TGCAGCGTTGAAGGACTAGCGGGAGTCGAGCAGTACTTC
TRBV29-1	TRBD1	TRBJ2-7	.	CSAVTGGNEQYF	TGCAGCGCCGTTACAGGGGGCAACGAGCAGTACTTC
TRBV5-1	.	TRBJ1-3	few	CASSLEGQKVSGNTIYF	TGCGCCAGCAGCTTGGAGGGGCAGAAAGTCTCTGGAAACACCATATATTTT
TRBV30	TRBD2	TRBJ2-3	many	CAWRRGGNTQYF	TGTGCCTGGAGGCGGGGGGGCAACACGCAGTATTTT
TRBV2	.	TRBJ2-1	few	CASSEGDEQFF	TGTGCCAGCAGTGAGGGTGACGAGCAGTTCTTC
TRBV2	TRBD2	TRBJ2-1	few	CASRRLAGGVGEQFF	TGTGCCAGCAGGCGGCTAGCGGGAGGAGTTGGTGAGCAGTTCTTC
TRBV20-1	.	TRBJ2-1	many	CSVNEQFF	TGCAGTGTCAATGAGCAGTTCTTC
TRBV11-2	TRBD1	TRBJ1-1	many	CASSWTGPSEAFF	TGTGCCAGCAGTTGGACAGGGCCTTCAGAAGCTTTCTTT
TRBV11-1	.	TRBJ2-3	.	CASSLYQGTTDTQYF	TGTGCCAGCAGCTTATATCAGGGGACCACAGATACGCAGTATTTT
TRBV27	.	TRBJ2-3	few	CASSSPSTDTQYF	TGTGCCAGCAGTTCGCCTAGCACAGATACGCAGTATTTT
TRBV29-1	.	TRBJ2-3	many	CSGAGNTDTQYF	TGCAGCGGCGCGGGCAACACAGATACGCAGTATTTT
TRBV7-9	.	TRBJ1-1	few	CASSLEERTEAFF	TGTGCCAGCAGCTTAGAGGAGAGAACTGAAGCTTTCTTT
TRBV9	TRBD2	TRBJ2-7	.	CASSRTSETYEQYF	TGTGCCAGTTCACGGACTAGCGAGACCTACGAGCAGTACTTC
TRBV18	TRBD2	TRBJ2-3	few	CASSSRLAGSTDTQYF	TGTGCCAGCTCATCCAGACTAGCGGGGAGCACAGATACGCAGTATTTT
TRBV20-1	.	TRBJ1-1	many	CSARDGINTEAFF	TGCAGTGCTAGAGACGGTATCAACACTGAAGCTTTCTTT
TRBV18	.	TRBJ2-1	.	CASSRVTALNEQFF	TGTGCCAGCTCAAGGGTAACAGCCTTGAATGAGCAGTTCTTC
TRBV30	.	TRBJ2-3	many	CAWSVQGADTQYF	TGTGCCTGGAGTGTACAGGGTGCAGATACGCAGTATTTT
TRBV29-1	.	TRBJ1-1	few	CSVKGRMNTEAFF	TGCAGCGTAAAGGGGCGTATGAACACTGAAGCTTTCTTT
TRBV7-3	TRBD1	TRBJ2-5	.	CASSRTGDQETQYF	TGTGCCAGCAGCAGAACAGGGGACCAAGAGACCCAGTACTTC
TRBV20-1	.	TRBJ1-5	many	CSARDVNRRDQPQHF	TGCAGTGCTAGAGATGTGAACAGACGGGATCAGCCCCAGCATTTT
TRBV5-1	.	TRBJ2-1	.	CASSFGRGRDNEQFF	TGCGCCAGCAGCTTTGGGAGGGGGCGCGACAATGAGCAGTTCTTC
TRBV3-1	TRBD1	TRBJ2-5	.	CASSLTGTGQETQYF	TGTGCCAGCAGCCTTACAGGGACAGGGCAGGAGACCCAGTACTTC
TRBV20-1	.	TRBJ2-3	.	CSATLTGRRSDTQYF	TGCAGTGCTACCCTGACAGGTAGAAGGTCAGATACGCAGTATTTT
TRBV20-1	TRBD1	TRBJ1-4	.	CSASTGTATEKLFF	TGCAGTGCTAGTACCGGGACAGCGACAGAAAAACTGTTTTTT
TRBV4-2	TRBD2	TRBJ2-5	many	CASSQDSGGAETQYF	TGTGCCAGCAGCCAAGATAGCGGGGGGGCCGAGACCCAGTACTTC
TRBV19	.	TRBJ1-5	many	CASSIIRTVYSNQPQHF	TGTGCCAGTAGTATAATCCGGACGGTTTATAGCAATCAGCCCCAGCATTTT
TRBV11-2	.	TRBJ2-3	many	CASSPTRGTDTQYF	TGTGCCAGCAGCCCCACCAGGGGCACAGATACGCAGTATTTT
TRBV6-5	.	TRBJ2-1	many	CASSASRGNEQFF	TGTGCCAGCAGCGCCTCCCGGGGCAATGAGCAGTTCTTC
TRBV28	TRBD1	TRBJ1-5	.	CASSFRQGLNQPQHF	TGTGCCAGCAGTTTTAGACAGGGCCTGAATCAGCCCCAGCATTTT
TRBV10-2	TRBD2	TRBJ2-1	.	CASSEASGGRNNEQFF	TGCGCCAGCAGTGAGGCAAGCGGGGGACGAAACAATGAGCAGTTCTTC
TRBV6-2/TRBV6-3	.	TRBJ2-5	many	CASSTEGGQETQYF	TGTGCCAGCAGTACTGAGGGGGGCCAAGAGACCCAGTACTTC
TRBV10-1	.	TRBJ1-3	many	CASGTPRAIYF	TGCGCCAGCGGGACCCCGCGAGCCATATATTTT
TRBV20-1	.	TRBJ1-2	many	CSARDVPGWGYTF	TGCAGTGCTAGAGATGTACCCGGGTGGGGCTACACCTTC
TRBV6-5	.	TRBJ1-5	few	CASSYSMSSPQHF	TGTGCCAGCAGTTACTCGATGAGTTCGCCCCAGCATTTT
TRBV20-1	TRBD1	TRBJ1-6	many	CSATRAGGAVNNSPLHF	TGCAGTGCTACCCGGGCAGGGGGCGCAGTCAATAATTCACCCCTCCACTTT
TRBV6-2/TRBV6-3	TRBD1	TRBJ2-7	.	CASSRGQRNSYEQYF	TGTGCCAGCAGTCGGGGACAGCGAAATTCCTACGAGCAGTACTTC
TRBV3-1	TRBD1	TRBJ2-2	many	CASREPGTGYTGELFF	TGTGCCAGCAGGGAGCCCGGGACAGGGTACACCGGGGAGCTGTTTTTT
TRBV7-8	.	TRBJ1-2	many	CASSKGPTYGYTF	TGTGCCAGCAGTAAGGGACCGACCTATGGCTACACCTTC